This T cell receptor (beta chain) was sequenced for a study of blood T cell repertoires in COVID-19. Across the study: PBMCs, B-cell-depleted T cells, or T cells were the source of the cDNA or gDNA that made up the material.

Germline assignment: CDR1 MNHEY and CDR2 SMNVEV (reference sequence). CDR3 size: 14 residues. Between the trimmed V and J ends, which lost 3 bases and 4 bases, there was a span of 10 bases. This table comes from immunoSEQ multiplex PCR, and its TCRdb copy is limited to in-frame clones, with some not included. The profile covers under 200,000 clones, with roughly nine tenths appearing a single time and roughly 0.78% taken by the ten largest. Only one count was recorded for this clone. The gene calls are TRBV27 and TRBJ1-5; maybe TRBD1 (6 bases). The source material was peripheral blood. The clonotype was recovered from a woman aged 65 to 85 with acute or convalescent COVID-19. The CDR3 loop is CASSLGADNQPQHF. The CDR3 DNA is TGTGCCAGCAGTTTGGGGGCGGATAATCAGCCCCAGCATTTT.